The rows below give T cell receptor beta chains drawn from one sample of a study of Tregs in tolerant kidney transplant recipients. Profiled with immunoSEQ multiplex PCR; TCRdb holds only in-frame clones, not every one. The sample consists of roughly 52,000 clones, roughly nine tenths of them appearing once. The material was CD8+ T cells from blood (PBMCs), obtained 24 months after the transplant. Every receptor here comes from a human patient who received a combined kidney and bone marrow transplant. The graft donor may have given rise to some T cells. Both conserved end residues are part of each CDR3. D genes are given only for firm matches. The size field is filled for only some rows; it gives once, few, many or a size class.

TRBV7-9	TRBJ2-5	.	once	CASSLAAEIQETQYF	TGTGCCAGCAGCTTAGCAGCGGAGATACAAGAGACCCAGTACTTC
TRBV29-1	TRBJ2-7	.	.	CSVTTGDSYEQYF	TGCAGCGTCACTACAGGCGACTCCTACGAGCAGTACTTC
TRBV30	TRBJ1-2	.	.	CAWRTQVTGGYTF	TGTGCCTGGAGGACACAGGTAACAGGAGGCTACACCTTC
TRBV7-9	TRBJ2-5	TRBD2	.	CASNAEYSGGVQETQYF	TGTGCCAGCAATGCCGAATATAGCGGGGGGGTCCAAGAGACCCAGTACTTC
TRBV6-5	TRBJ2-1	TRBD2	.	CASSYGVAGGPEQFF	TGTGCCAGCAGTTACGGGGTAGCGGGAGGGCCAGAGCAGTTCTTC
TRBV30	TRBJ1-5	.	.	CAWSPGGRQPQHF	TGTGCCTGGAGTCCCGGGGGTCGTCAGCCCCAGCATTTT
TRBV6-5	TRBJ1-2	TRBD1	.	CASGSGTADGYTF	TGTGCCAGCGGGTCCGGGACAGCCGATGGCTACACCTTC
TRBV4-2	TRBJ2-3	.	.	CASSLAGDTQYF	TGTGCCAGCAGTCTAGCTGGGGATACGCAGTATTTT
TRBV4-1	TRBJ1-3	TRBD1	few	CASSQNRGPGNTIYF	TGCGCCAGCAGCCAGAACAGGGGACCTGGAAACACCATATATTTT
TRBV25-1	TRBJ1-5	.	.	CASRGRGNQPQHF	TGTGCCAGCAGAGGACGAGGGAATCAGCCCCAGCATTTT
TRBV19	TRBJ2-7	.	few	CASSSILSPYEQYF	TGTGCCAGTAGTTCCATCTTGAGTCCCTACGAGCAGTACTTC
TRBV13	TRBJ2-3	TRBD2	.	CASSRLAGATDTQYF	TGTGCCAGCAGCAGACTAGCGGGGGCCACAGATACGCAGTATTTT
TRBV15	TRBJ1-4	.	.	CATSRVFHEKLFF	TGTGCCACCAGCAGAGTCTTCCATGAAAAACTGTTTTTT
TRBV11-2	TRBJ2-5	TRBD1	.	CASSLVIDRVETQYF	TGTGCCAGCAGCTTAGTTATAGACAGGGTGGAGACCCAGTACTTC
TRBV9	TRBJ1-6	TRBD1	.	CASSPQTGGYSPLHF	TGTGCCAGCAGCCCCCAGACAGGGGGCTATTCACCCCTCCACTTT
TRBV7-9	TRBJ2-1	TRBD2	.	CASSSDPLAEQFF	TGTGCCAGCAGCTCCGACCCACTAGCGGAGCAGTTCTTC
TRBV27	TRBJ2-1	TRBD1	.	CASSLDRVYNEQFF	TGTGCCAGCAGTTTGGACAGGGTTTACAATGAGCAGTTCTTC
TRBV11-2	TRBJ1-2	.	once	CASSHQDKGGYGYTF	TGTGCCAGCAGCCATCAGGACAAGGGAGGCTATGGCTACACCTTC
TRBV19	TRBJ2-2	.	.	CASSAGVAGELFF	TGTGCCAGTAGTGCCGGGGTGGCCGGGGAGCTGTTTTTT
TRBV13	TRBJ2-1	.	.	CASSSDSNEQFF	TGTGCCAGCAGCTCCGACTCCAATGAGCAGTTCTTC
TRBV29-1	TRBJ2-7	TRBD1	.	CSVSYRGVAEQYF	TGCAGCGTTTCTTACAGGGGCGTAGCCGAGCAGTACTTC
TRBV19	TRBJ2-1	.	.	CASSMGASPYNEQFF	TGTGCCAGTAGTATGGGCGCAAGCCCTTACAATGAGCAGTTCTTC
TRBV19	TRBJ2-1	TRBD2	.	CASIRESGGSDEQFF	TGTGCCAGTATCCGGGAGAGCGGGGGGAGCGATGAGCAGTTCTTC
TRBV6-1	TRBJ2-3	TRBD2	.	CASSLAGTSTDTQYF	TGTGCCAGCTCTTTAGCGGGGACTAGCACAGATACGCAGTATTTT
TRBV5-1	TRBJ1-3	.	.	CASSSPGISGNTIYF	TGCGCCAGCAGCTCACCCGGGATCTCTGGAAACACCATATATTTT
TRBV5-1	TRBJ1-1	TRBD1	.	CASSLRRDRGTEAFF	TGCGCCAGCAGCTTGCGGCGGGACAGGGGAACTGAAGCTTTCTTT
TRBV7-9	TRBJ1-2	.	.	CASRATRQLPPHGYTF	TGTGCCAGCAGAGCTACTCGACAGCTACCCCCTCATGGCTACACCTTC
TRBV7-9	TRBJ2-3	.	.	CASSSGFYTDTQYF	TGTGCCAGCAGTTCGGGTTTTTACACAGATACGCAGTATTTT
TRBV7-9	TRBJ2-1	.	.	CASTSGSNEQFF	TGTGCCAGCACTTCCGGGAGTAATGAGCAGTTCTTC
TRBV13	TRBJ2-1	TRBD1	.	CATTTGRGRMGFNEQFF	TGTGCCACCACAACGGGCAGGGGGCGTATGGGATTCAATGAGCAGTTCTTC
TRBV2	TRBJ2-5	TRBD2	.	CASREDGLTETQYF	TGTGCCAGCCGGGAGGACGGACTAACAGAGACCCAGTACTTC
TRBV19	TRBJ2-1	.	.	CASSIVALTYNEQFF	TGTGCCAGTAGTATTGTGGCACTAACCTACAATGAGCAGTTCTTC
TRBV5-6	TRBJ1-5	.	once	CASSLANMFREDQPQHF	TGTGCCAGCAGCTTGGCCAATATGTTCAGGGAAGATCAGCCCCAGCATTTT
TRBV9	TRBJ2-1	TRBD2	.	CASSVGVGGPMGLVHGGEQFF	TGTGCCAGCAGCGTAGGGGTAGGGGGACCGATGGGACTAGTCCACGGGGGTGAGCAGTTCTTC
TRBV9	TRBJ2-1	.	.	CASSVGPEQFF	TGTGCCAGCAGCGTAGGGCCCGAGCAGTTCTTC
TRBV4-1	TRBJ2-7	TRBD2	once	CASSQRAGGSYEQYF	TGCGCCAGCAGCCAGCGAGCGGGAGGTAGCTACGAGCAGTACTTC
TRBV27	TRBJ2-1	TRBD2	.	CASSLSGGGEYNEQFF	TGTGCCAGCAGTTTATCGGGCGGGGGGGAGTACAATGAGCAGTTCTTC
TRBV4-1	TRBJ1-1	TRBD1	.	CASSQSVQGVEAFF	TGCGCCAGCAGCCAAAGTGTACAGGGGGTTGAAGCTTTCTTT
TRBV9	TRBJ2-7	.	.	CASSVEEGYEQYF	TGTGCCAGCAGCGTAGAAGAGGGATACGAGCAGTACTTC
TRBV7-9	TRBJ1-1	TRBD1	.	CASSLTGVTEAFF	TGTGCCAGCAGCTTAACAGGGGTAACTGAAGCTTTCTTT
TRBV10-3	TRBJ2-3	TRBD2	.	CAISESRGSADTQYF	TGTGCCATCAGTGAGTCCCGCGGGAGCGCAGATACGCAGTATTTT
TRBV19	TRBJ1-1	.	.	CASSIGGGNTEAFF	TGTGCCAGTAGTATAGGGGGGGGGAACACTGAAGCTTTCTTT
TRBV15	TRBJ1-4	TRBD1	.	CATSAAGTGNEKLFF	TGTGCCACCAGCGCGGCCGGGACAGGGAATGAAAAACTGTTTTTT
TRBV27	TRBJ1-2	.	.	CASSSGLMNYGYTF	TGTGCCAGCAGTTCGGGACTCATGAACTATGGCTACACCTTC
TRBV19	TRBJ2-2	.	.	CASSIEGRGTPRTGELFF	TGTGCCAGTAGTATAGAGGGGCGCGGGACCCCTAGAACCGGGGAGCTGTTTTTT